This TCR beta chain emerged from a study of T cell changes during pregnancy in multiple sclerosis. This clone was seen a single time. This CDR3 spans 14 amino acids. V was cut by 3 bases and J by 3 bases, with 14 bases left in between. CDR1 is GTSNPN and CDR2 is SVGIG in the germline V gene (reference sequence). Generated by immunoSEQ multiplex PCR, the TCRdb table keeps only in-frame clones and is missing some. The sample shows over 55,000 clones, approximately 87% of them seen only once. This sample comprised peripheral blood, obtained after pregnancy. The rearrangement joins TRBV30 to TRBJ1-2; maybe TRBD1 (5 bases). The sequence came from a female donor in good health, enrolled as a control in a pregnancy study. The CDR3 protein is CAWREGRGDYGYTF. In DNA, the CDR3 is TGTGCCTGGAGGGAGGGGCGGGGGGACTATGGCTACACCTTC. The full variable domain, completed using reference TRBV30 and TRBJ1-2, is SQTIHQWPATLVQPVGSPLSLECTVEGTSNPNLYWYRQAAGRGLQLLFYSVGIGQISSEVPQNLSASRPQDRQFILSSKKLLLSDSGFYLCAWREGRGDYGYTFGSGTRLTVV.